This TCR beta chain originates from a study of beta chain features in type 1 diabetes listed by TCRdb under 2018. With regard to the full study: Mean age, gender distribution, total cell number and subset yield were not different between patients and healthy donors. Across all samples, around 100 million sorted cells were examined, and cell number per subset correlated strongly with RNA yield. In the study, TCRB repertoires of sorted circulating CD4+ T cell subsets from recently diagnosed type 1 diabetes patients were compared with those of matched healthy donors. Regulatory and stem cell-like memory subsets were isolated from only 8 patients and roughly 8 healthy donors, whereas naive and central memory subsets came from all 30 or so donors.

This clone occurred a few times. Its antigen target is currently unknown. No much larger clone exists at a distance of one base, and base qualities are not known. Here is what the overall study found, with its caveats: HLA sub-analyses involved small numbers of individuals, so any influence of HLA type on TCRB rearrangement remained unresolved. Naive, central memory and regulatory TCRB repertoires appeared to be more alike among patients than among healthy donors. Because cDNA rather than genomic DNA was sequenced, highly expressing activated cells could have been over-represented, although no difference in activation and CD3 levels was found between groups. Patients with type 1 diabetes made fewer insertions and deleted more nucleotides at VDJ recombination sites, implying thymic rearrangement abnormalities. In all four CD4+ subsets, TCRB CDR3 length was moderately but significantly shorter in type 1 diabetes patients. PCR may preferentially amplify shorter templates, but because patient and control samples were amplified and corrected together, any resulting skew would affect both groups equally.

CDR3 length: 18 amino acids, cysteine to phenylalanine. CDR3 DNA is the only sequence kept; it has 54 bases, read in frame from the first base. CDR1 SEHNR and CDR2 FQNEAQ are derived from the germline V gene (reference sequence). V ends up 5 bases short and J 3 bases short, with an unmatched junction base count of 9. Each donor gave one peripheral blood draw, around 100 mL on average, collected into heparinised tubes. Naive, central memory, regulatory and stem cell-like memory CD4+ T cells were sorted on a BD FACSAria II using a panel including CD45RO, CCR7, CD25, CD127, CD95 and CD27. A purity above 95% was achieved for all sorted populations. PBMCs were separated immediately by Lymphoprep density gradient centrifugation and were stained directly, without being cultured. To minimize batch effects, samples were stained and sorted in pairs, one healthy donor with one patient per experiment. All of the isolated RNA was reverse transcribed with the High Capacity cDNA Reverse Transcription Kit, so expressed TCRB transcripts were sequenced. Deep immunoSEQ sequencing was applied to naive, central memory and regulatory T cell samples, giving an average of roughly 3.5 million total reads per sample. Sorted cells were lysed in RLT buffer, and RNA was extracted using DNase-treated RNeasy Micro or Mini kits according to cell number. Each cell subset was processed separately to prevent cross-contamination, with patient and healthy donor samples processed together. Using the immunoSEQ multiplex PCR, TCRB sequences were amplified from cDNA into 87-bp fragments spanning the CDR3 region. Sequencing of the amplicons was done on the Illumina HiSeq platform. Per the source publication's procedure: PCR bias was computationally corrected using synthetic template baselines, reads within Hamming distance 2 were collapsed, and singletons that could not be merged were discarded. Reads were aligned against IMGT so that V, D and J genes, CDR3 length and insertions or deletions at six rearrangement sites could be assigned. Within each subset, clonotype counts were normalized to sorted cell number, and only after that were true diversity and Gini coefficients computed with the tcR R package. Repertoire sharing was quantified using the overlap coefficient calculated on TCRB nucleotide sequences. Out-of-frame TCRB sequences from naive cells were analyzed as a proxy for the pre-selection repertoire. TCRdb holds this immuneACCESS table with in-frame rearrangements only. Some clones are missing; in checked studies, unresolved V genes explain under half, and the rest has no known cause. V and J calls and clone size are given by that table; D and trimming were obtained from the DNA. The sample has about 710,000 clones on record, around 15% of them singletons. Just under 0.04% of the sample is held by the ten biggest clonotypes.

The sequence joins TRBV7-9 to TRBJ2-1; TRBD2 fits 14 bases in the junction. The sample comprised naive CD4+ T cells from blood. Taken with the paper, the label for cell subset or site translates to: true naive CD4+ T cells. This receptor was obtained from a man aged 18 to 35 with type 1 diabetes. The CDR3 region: CASSPGLAGVGGYNEQFF. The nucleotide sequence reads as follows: TGTGCCAGCAGCCCGGGACTAGCGGGAGTGGGAGGCTACAATGAGCAGTTCTTC.